This TCR beta chain was captured in a study of blood T cells in healthy people across ages. Across the whole study: Template switching captured about one barcoded beta molecule per two T cells. The study, taken as a whole, reports: Donor CMV status, an unknown factor, possibly confounded changes in expanded clonotypes. Measured against age, TCR beta diversity per million T cells decreased in a roughly linear manner.

A J-beta primer mix and a sample-barcoded 5' primer were used in a second PCR of about 7 to 12 cycles. Each cDNA molecule was tagged by a template-switch adaptor with 12 random nucleotides. TCRdb recomputed calls from the 5' RACE reads with MiXCR, one row per CDR3 protein. The sample includes some 700,000 distinct CDR3 sequences, about 20% of them seen just once. In its sample, this clonotype was seen once. What it binds is not known. This CDR3 has 11 amino acids. The chain is built from TRBV12-3 or TRBV12-4 and TRBJ2-5, with TRBD1 as a possible D gene (6 bases). The J call may be wrong; the DNA end is better matched by TRBJ2-1. The clonotype comes from a man aged 65 to 79 in good health. The sample was blood. The CDR3 DNA follows: TGTGCCATTCAGGGGAAAAATGAGCAGTTCTTC. It codes for CAIQGKNEQFF.